One and the same sample provided the 14 T cell receptor beta chains below, sequenced in a study of blood T cell repertoires in COVID-19. The protocol was immunoSEQ multiplex PCR, while the TCRdb copy is restricted to in-frame clones and leaves out a portion. The sample shows 270,000 or so clones, 70% to 90% of them seen only once. Sequenced material: PBMCs or T cells enriched from blood (not recorded which). The source is a woman younger than 45 with acute COVID-19.

The chain joins TRBV5-5 to TRBJ1-5; D gene uncertain. The V gene lost 2 bases and the J gene lost 0 bases, with 6 bases spanning the gap. CDR1 and CDR2 (germline): SGHKS, YYEKEE (reference sequence). The CDR3 runs to 14 residues. The CDR3 sequence: CASSFHHSNQPQHF. As DNA, the CDR3 is TGTGCCAGCAGCTTCCATCATAGCAATCAGCCCCAGCATTTT.

This chain links TRBV13 with TRBJ1-2, with a possible D match to TRBD1 (5 bases). The CDR3 is 13 amino acids. V lost 0 bases and J lost 8, with 10 bases in between. Germline lookup yields CDR1 PRHDT and CDR2 FYEKMQ (reference sequence). The CDR3 protein is CASSLGGGNGYTF. The CDR3 bases are TGTGCCAGCAGCTTAGGTGGGGGGAACGGCTACACCTTC.

V is TRBV2 and J is TRBJ1-2; D unclear. The CDR3 has 13 residues. V lost 3 bases to trimming and J lost 5 bases, with 10 bases between them. CDR1 and CDR2 from the germline V gene are SNHLY and FYNNEI. The CDR3 nucleotides read TGTGCCAGCAGTGACAGCGGTGCATATGGCTACACCTTC. Its translation is CASSDSGAYGYTF.

This chain uses TRBV2 with TRBJ1-1, with 9 bases lining up with TRBD1. J lost 6 bases, V lost 4 bases, and 9 bases had no gene match. CDR1 is SNHLY, CDR2 FYNNEI, per germline. The CDR3 has 15 amino acids. The CDR3 loop is CASSAGTGTGAEAFF. CDR3 DNA: TGTGCCAGCAGTGCCGGGACAGGGACGGGGGCTGAAGCTTTCTTT.

The V and J genes are TRBV13 and TRBJ2-7; no clear D. V was clipped by 5 bases and J by 0 bases, with 5 bases between them. Per the germline V gene, CDR1 is PRHDT and CDR2 is FYEKMQ (reference sequence). The length of the CDR3 is 12 residues. The CDR3 nucleotides read TGTGCCAGCAGCGATAGCTCCTACGAGCAGTACTTC. Amino acid sequence: CASSDSSYEQYF.

The count of this clone is one. The rearrangement joins TRBV7-2 to TRBJ2-7; D remains ambiguous. The CDR3 contains 16 residues. Trimming pared 1 base from V and 4 bases from J, leaving 17 bases between. Germline lookup yields CDR1 SGHTA and CDR2 FQGNSA. CDR3 sequence reads: CASSLVAPGQAYEQYF. The CDR3 DNA is TGTGCCAGCAGCTTAGTGGCCCCAGGCCAGGCTTACGAGCAGTACTTC.

This clone was observed a single time. The chain employs TRBV27 and TRBJ2-1; 9 positions agree with TRBD1. The V segment lost 6 bases and the J segment 0 bases; nucleotides outside the gene matches: 18. The length of the CDR3 is 20 residues. Germline V CDR1 and CDR2: MNHEY, SMNVEV (reference sequence). CDR3 nucleotides: TGTGCCAGCAGCCTAAATGTCGGGACAGGGCGCCCCACCTCCTACAATGAGCAGTTCTTC. Protein sequence: CASSLNVGTGRPTSYNEQFF.

The chain is built from TRBV7-6 and TRBJ2-2; the D gene is possibly TRBD2 (5 bases). Looked up from germline, CDR1 is SGHVS and CDR2 is FNYEAQ. This CDR3 is 16 amino acids long. V was clipped by 1 base and J by 3 bases, with 12 bases between them. The CDR3 spells CASSLGGSVDTGELFF. CDR3 in DNA: TGTGCCAGCAGCTTAGGGGGTAGCGTTGACACCGGGGAGCTGTTTTTT.

This chain uses TRBV11-3 with TRBJ2-1; the match to TRBD2 covers 8 bases. The germline CDR1 and CDR2 sequences are SGHNT and YENEEA. Unmatched junction bases numbered 6, after V lost 5 bases and J lost 0 bases. This CDR3 spans 16 amino acids. In DNA form, the CDR3 reads TGTGCCAGCAGCCCAGAGAGCGGGAGCTCCTACAATGAGCAGTTCTTC. Amino acids: CASSPESGSSYNEQFF.

The chain recombines TRBV7-9 with TRBJ2-3; 11 nucleotides match TRBD2. Germline assignment: CDR1 SEHNR and CDR2 FQNEAQ (reference sequence). CDR3 length: 16 amino acids. J gave up 0 bases and V 5 bases, and 4 bases lay outside the gene matches. CDR3 loop: CASSQGLAASTDTQYF. CDR3 DNA: TGTGCCAGCAGCCAGGGACTAGCGGCTAGCACAGATACGCAGTATTTT.

This clone was seen a handful of times. The rearrangement links TRBV25-1 to TRBJ1-2, with no clear D. The V gene lost 4 bases and the J gene lost 8 bases, with 14 bases spanning the gap. Per the germline V gene, CDR1 is MGHDK and CDR2 is SYGVNS. This CDR3 has 13 residues. The CDR3 region is CASSVRLFMGYTF. CDR3 sequence (DNA): TGTGCCAGCAGTGTGAGGCTGTTTATGGGCTACACCTTC.

The chain uses TRBV5-8 and TRBJ2-3; possibly TRBD2 for D (6 bases). CDR1 SGHTS and CDR2 YDEGEE come from the germline V gene. V was pared by 6 bases and J by 0 bases, with 11 bases between. The CDR3 sequence is 14 residues long. The CDR3 loop is CASTWGGSTDTQYF. The CDR3 DNA reads as TGTGCCAGCACCTGGGGAGGTAGCACAGATACGCAGTATTTT.

V is TRBV18 and J is TRBJ2-2; 9 nucleotides line up with TRBD1. CDR1 and CDR2 (germline): KGHSH, LQKENI. The CDR3 runs to 16 residues. J gave up 4 bases and V 0 bases, and 3 bases lay outside the gene matches. CDR3 residues: CASSPPGQGFTGELFF. The DNA of the CDR3 is TGTGCCAGCTCACCACCGGGACAGGGTTTCACCGGGGAGCTGTTTTTT.

The chain links TRBV3-1 (or the pseudogene TRBV3-2) to TRBJ1-1; D not certain. Trimming removed 0 bases at V and 11 bases at J, with 16 bases between. Germline V gene lookup returns CDR1 LGHDT and CDR2 YNNKEL (reference sequence). The CDR3 is 14 amino acids. The CDR3 protein is CASSQEWGKSGAFF. The DNA of the CDR3 is TGTGCCAGCAGCCAAGAATGGGGAAAATCGGGGGCTTTCTTT.